The following is a T cell receptor (beta chain) sequence with its context. As yet, its antigen is unknown. These data are taken from a study of Ad26.COV2.S vaccination and SARS-CoV-2 variants. Study-level information: Donor participated within the Ad26.COV2.S arm of the COV1001 trial. Once, or twice with 56 days between doses, Ad26.COV2.S was given intramuscularly.

Using immunoSEQ multiplex PCR, the repertoire was profiled, and TCRdb retains in-frame clones only, with some absent. This sample carries around 300,000 clones, about 89% of them seen once, and the ten largest clones take 5%. Documented treatment: around 19 received Ad26.COV2.S at low or high dose, single or two shots; 5 received placebo; per-sample allocation not given. The samples date from day 63 after the first vaccine or placebo injection. General study findings and limits: Spike-specific TCR breadth was greater after Ad26.COV2.S than placebo.

Trimming took 0 bases from V and 5 from J, leaving 13 bases between them. The CDR3 is 15 residues long. Germline V gives CDR1 MNHNS, CDR2 SASEGT. This receptor was taken from a person aged 18-65 years who received the Ad26.COV2.S COVID-19 vaccine or a placebo. The rearrangement uses TRBV6-1 and TRBJ2-5; unclear D gene. The sample was peripheral blood, taken in a trial of Ad26.COV2.S vaccine versus placebo. In nucleotides, the CDR3 is TGTGCCAGCAGTGAAGCGACGATAGGTGGTGAGACCCAGTACTTC. Amino acids: CASSEATIGGETQYF.